This paragraph covers one TCR beta chain sequence. The antigen remains unidentified. TCRdb's table, derived via immunoSEQ multiplex PCR, lists solely in-frame clones and lacks some. The table has 100,000 to 120,000 clones, 89% seen once. The data originate from a study of PD-1 blockade in classical Hodgkin lymphoma. General study results and limits: Complete responders' diversity at baseline resembled that of newly diagnosed patients. The origin of the repertoire differences remains undefined, with disease activity or prior therapy as possible causes.

Time point denoted: cycle 4 day 1 (C4D1), after 5 to 7 weeks of nivolumab. In every patient, relapse followed autologous stem cell transplantation, while exposure to brentuximab vedotin differed. This CDR3 is 16 amino acids long. Germline-derived CDR1 and CDR2 are SQVTM and ANQGSEA. V lost 0 bases and J 1 base, leaving 15 bases between the germline ends. The chain uses TRBV29-1 and TRBJ1-2, with D unresolved. The receptor's source is a human donor with classical Hodgkin lymphoma. Sequencing was performed on peripheral blood mononuclear cells (PBMCs), taken before the fourth cycle of nivolumab. The CDR3 DNA is TGCAGCGTTGAAGATTGGGAGACCCTCCTTAACTATGGCTACACCTTC. Translated: CSVEDWETLLNYGYTF.